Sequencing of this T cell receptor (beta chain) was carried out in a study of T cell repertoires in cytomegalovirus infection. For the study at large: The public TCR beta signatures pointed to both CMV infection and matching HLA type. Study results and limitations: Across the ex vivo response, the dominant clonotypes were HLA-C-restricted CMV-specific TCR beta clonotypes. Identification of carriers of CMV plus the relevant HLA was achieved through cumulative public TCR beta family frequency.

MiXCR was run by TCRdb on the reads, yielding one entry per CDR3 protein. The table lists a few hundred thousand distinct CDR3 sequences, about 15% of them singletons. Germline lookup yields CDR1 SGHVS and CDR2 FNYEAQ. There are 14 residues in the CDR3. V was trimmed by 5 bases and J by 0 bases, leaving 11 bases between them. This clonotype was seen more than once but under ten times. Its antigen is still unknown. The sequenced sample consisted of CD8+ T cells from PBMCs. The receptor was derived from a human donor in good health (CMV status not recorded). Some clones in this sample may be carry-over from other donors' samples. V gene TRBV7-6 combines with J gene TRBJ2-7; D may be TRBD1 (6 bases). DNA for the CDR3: TGTGCCAGCAGCCCCCAGACAGGCTCCTACGAGCAGTACTTC. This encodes CASSPQTGSYEQYF.